Reported below is one T cell receptor beta chain. Per the original data handling: Amplification from reference gene primers served as the basis for estimated nucleated cell counts. Repertoires were generated with immunoSEQ multiplex PCR, while TCRdb's copy carries only in-frame clones and drops some. V, J and clone size are those of that table, while D and trimming were read from the DNA. The sample shows approximately 220,000 clones, about 88% of them seen only once. V trimming: 4 bases; J trimming: 7 bases; junction bases outside the gene matches: 8. The CDR3 is made up of 15 amino acids. In germline, CDR1 is MNHEY, CDR2 SVGAGI. The sample comes from a study of blood T cell repertoires in COVID-19. Study summary: Acute and convalescent COVID-19 specimens originated in the United States, Italy and Spain. In each case, the material was cDNA or gDNA derived from T cells, B-cell-depleted T cells, or PBMCs.

This sequence joins TRBV6-5 and TRBJ1-2, with 11 positions matching TRBD1. This receptor was identified in a man in his 60s with acute or convalescent COVID-19. The sample consisted of peripheral blood. CDR3: CASSSPDRGLIGYTF. CDR3 sequence (DNA): TGTGCCAGCAGTTCCCCGGACAGGGGGCTGATTGGCTACACCTTC.